Following are 13 T cell receptor beta chains from one sample sequenced in a study of cytomegalovirus exposure and HLA in healthy donors. PCR amplification relied on 60 Vbeta primers (plus 13 Jbeta primers). Clones were sequenced by immunoSEQ multiplex PCR, and TCRdb holds only the in-frame ones, with some missing. Recorded for this sample: some 75,000 clones. The sample was PBMCs. Receptors originate from a boy aged 10-17 years in good health and CMV-seronegative.

Remarks on this clone: At one boundary the junction diverges from the germline segment, which might be a read error. V gene TRBV25-1 combines with J gene TRBJ2-1, with 10 bases fitting TRBD2. CDR3 length: 16 amino acids. CDR1 and CDR2 from the germline V gene are MGHDK and SYGVNS. In DNA form, the CDR3 reads TGTGCCAGCAGTGTAACTAGCGGGGTCTCCGACAATGAGCAGTTCTTC. It is translated as CASSVTSGVSDNEQFF.

The chain employs TRBV5-6 and TRBJ1-5; D is undetermined. Looked up from germline, CDR1 is SGHDT and CDR2 is YYEEEE. The CDR3 consists of 15 residues. V lost 1 base to trimming and J lost 0 bases, with 8 bases between them. The CDR3 bases are TGTGCCAGCAGCTTGCGTCAGTATAGCAATCAGCCCCAGCATTTT. This translates into CASSLRQYSNQPQHF.

CDR3 residues: CASKRGQSLYEQYF. The CDR3 DNA follows: TGTGCCAGCAAACGAGGACAGAGCCTCTACGAGCAGTACTTC. J is TRBJ2-7 and V is TRBV2; perhaps TRBD1 as D (6 bases). Trimming left V 7 bases short and J 3 bases short, with 16 bases between. Germline V gene data show CDR1 as SNHLY and CDR2 as FYNNEI. This CDR3 spans 14 amino acids.

J is TRBJ1-5 and V is TRBV11-2; D call uncertain. Trimming pared 5 bases from V and 6 bases from J, leaving 11 bases between. The CDR3 length is 13 residues. The V gene's germline CDR1 is SGHAT and CDR2 FQNNGV. For the CDR3, the DNA is TGTGCCAGCAGCGCAACCGGAGGTCAGCCCCAGCATTTT. Protein sequence: CASSATGGQPQHF. The variable domain in full, completed from reference TRBV11-2 and TRBJ1-5, reads EAGVAQSPRYKIIEKRQSVAFWCNPISGHATLYWYQQILGQGPKLLIQFQNNGVVDDSQLPKDRFSAERLKGVDSTLKIQPAKLEDSAVYLCASSATGGQPQHFGDGTRLSIL.

The chain employs TRBV4-1 and TRBJ1-4; D perhaps matches TRBD1 (5 bases). V was cut by 0 bases and J by 12 bases, with 8 bases left in between. The germline V gene encodes CDR1 MGHRA and CDR2 YSYEKL. There are 12 residues in the CDR3. The DNA of the CDR3 is TGCGCCAGCAGCCAAGAGGTAGGGGAACTGTTTTTT. The encoded protein is CASSQEVGELFF.

In DNA form, the CDR3 reads TGCGCCAGCAGCCAGGGTGAGGGACAGGGTTCCGGCGAGCAGTACTTC. Residues: CASSQGEGQGSGEQYF. The V call is TRBV4-3, the J call TRBJ2-7; 9 bases align to TRBD1. V lost 3 bases and J lost 6; bases outside the gene matches: 12. The CDR3 has 16 residues. CDR1 is LGHNA, CDR2 YSLEER, per germline.

V and J are TRBV2 and TRBJ2-7; D not resolved. Deletions cut 1 base from V and 2 bases from J, with 9 bases between. The germline gives CDR1 SNHLY, CDR2 FYNNEI. This CDR3 is 14 amino acids long. In DNA, the CDR3 is TGTGCCAGCAGTGAAGATAGTGTTGCCTACGAGCAGTACTTC. Protein sequence: CASSEDSVAYEQYF.

The chain joins TRBV19 to TRBJ2-5; TRBD2 might be the D (6 bases). The V and J ends lost 6 bases and 2 bases respectively, with 10 bases between them. This CDR3 spans 13 amino acids. Germline values: CDR1 LNHDA, CDR2 SQIVND (reference sequence). The CDR3 DNA reads as TGTGCCAGTAGCGGGAGCTTACAAGAGACCCAGTACTTC. Residues: CASSGSLQETQYF. Full variable domain (remainder filled in from reference TRBV19 and TRBJ2-5): DGGITQSPKYLFRKEGQNVTLSCEQNLNHDAMYWYRQDPGQGLRLIYYSQIVNDFQKGDIAEGYSVSREKKESFPLTVTSAQKNPTAFYLCASSGSLQETQYFGPGTRLLVL.

CDR3 bases: TGTGCCAGCTCACCTCAGGGGACAGGGGTCAGATCGAACTATGGCTACACCTTC. The encoded protein is CASSPQGTGVRSNYGYTF. The chain joins TRBV18 to TRBJ1-2; 10 bases agree with TRBD1. Germline loops: CDR1 KGHSH, CDR2 LQKENI. V lost 3 bases to trimming and J lost 2 bases; unmatched junction nucleotides: 12. The CDR3 spans 18 residues. Drawing the rest from reference TRBV18 and TRBJ1-2, the complete variable domain is NAGVMQNPRHLVRRRGQEARLRCSPMKGHSHVYWYRQLPEEGLKFMVYLQKENIIDESGMPKERFSAEFPKEGPSILRIQQVVRGDSAAYFCASSPQGTGVRSNYGYTFGSGTRLTVV.

The rearrangement links TRBV11-2 to TRBJ2-5, with D hard to call. Trimming took 1 base from V and 4 from J, leaving 10 bases between them. The V gene's germline CDR1 is SGHAT and CDR2 FQNNGV. The CDR3 runs 14 residues. CDR3 protein: CASSLGDLVETQYF. CDR3 nucleotides: TGTGCCAGCAGCTTAGGAGACTTGGTAGAGACCCAGTACTTC.

The chain joins TRBV5-1 to TRBJ2-3, with D possibly matching TRBD1 (6 bases). V was clipped by 1 base and J by 6 bases, with 15 bases between them. CDR3 length: 15 residues. Germline values: CDR1 SGHRS, CDR2 YFSETQ. CDR3 region: CASSLSGQRSDTQYF. The CDR3 bases are TGCGCCAGCAGCTTGAGTGGACAGCGAAGCGATACGCAGTATTTT.

The rearrangement links TRBV29-1 to TRBJ2-5; 9 positions agree with TRBD2. The end of the DNA is better explained by TRBJ2-7, so the J call may be wrong. Germline CDR1 and CDR2: SQVTM and ANQGSEA. The CDR3 contains 14 residues. CDR3 protein: CSVEVAGATYEQYF. CDR3 nucleotide sequence: TGCAGCGTTGAGGTAGCGGGGGCTACCTACGAGCAGTACTTC.

The gene calls are TRBV5-6 and TRBJ1-1; unclear D gene. There are 13 residues in the CDR3. The germline V and J ends were trimmed by 1 base and 5 bases, with 9 bases remaining between them. CDR1 is SGHDT, CDR2 YYEEEE, per germline. Here the CDR3 DNA reads TGTGCCAGCAGCTTGTTCGGCGGAACTGAAGCTTTCTTT. Translation: CASSLFGGTEAFF.